The clone carrying this TCR beta chain was counted at least ten times. Its matching antigen is unknown. The data derive from a study of regulatory T cells in long-lasting Graves disease. Overall study findings and caveats: It was in persistent disease that TRBV28, TRBJ1-2 and TRBJ2-5 were favored.

Noted time point: newly diagnosed GD, antithyroid drugs for less than 3 months. TCR sequences were obtained from RNA taken from PBMCs. CDR3 length: 13 amino acids. Trimming removed 4 bases at V and 5 bases at J, with 11 bases between. Germline loops: CDR1 SGHTA, CDR2 FQGTGA. CDR3-region Arm-PCR and iRepertoire HTBI primers produced the TCR beta libraries. Using its own MiXCR run on the multiplex PCR reads, TCRdb lists one record per CDR3 protein. The repertoire includes hundreds of thousands of distinct CDR3 sequences, roughly a sixth of them detected once, and roughly 27% sits in the top ten. These same data were also listed under a study on T cells in Graves' hyperthyroidism and ophthalmopathy.

This TCR was recovered from a man aged 35 to 55 with Graves disease. The chain carries TRBV7-3 and TRBJ1-2, with TRBD1 as a possible D gene (5 bases). Sequencing used peripheral blood mononuclear cells (PBMCs), obtained at new diagnosis, from a patient treated with antithyroid drugs. The CDR3 DNA reads as TGTGCCAGCAGCTCGACAGTCGGATATGGCTACACCTTC. It encodes CASSSTVGYGYTF.